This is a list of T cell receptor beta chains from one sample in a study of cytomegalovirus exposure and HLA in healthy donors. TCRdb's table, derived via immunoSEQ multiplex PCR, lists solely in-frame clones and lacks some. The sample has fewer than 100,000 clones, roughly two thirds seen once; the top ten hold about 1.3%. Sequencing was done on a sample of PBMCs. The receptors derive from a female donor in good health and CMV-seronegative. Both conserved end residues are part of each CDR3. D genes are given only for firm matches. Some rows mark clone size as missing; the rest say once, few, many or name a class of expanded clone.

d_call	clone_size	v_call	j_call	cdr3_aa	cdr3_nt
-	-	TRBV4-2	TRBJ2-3	CASSQVAGGGADTQYF	TGTGCCAGCAGCCAAGTTGCAGGAGGGGGGGCAGATACGCAGTATTTT
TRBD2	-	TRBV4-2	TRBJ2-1	CASSQDGREFSYNEQFF	TGTGCCAGCAGCCAAGATGGGCGGGAGTTCTCCTACAATGAGCAGTTCTTC
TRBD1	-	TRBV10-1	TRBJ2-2	CASSVKPGQGFTGELFF	TGCGCCAGCAGTGTTAAACCGGGACAGGGGTTCACCGGGGAGCTGTTTTTT
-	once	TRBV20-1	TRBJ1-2	CSATENYGYTF	TGCAGTGCTACGGAGAACTATGGCTACACCTTC
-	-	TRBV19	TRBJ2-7	CASSNTHEQYF	TGTGCCAGTAGTAATACACACGAGCAGTACTTC
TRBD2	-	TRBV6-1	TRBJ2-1	CASSEARAGGFYNEQFF	TGTGCCAGCAGTGAAGCGCGAGCGGGGGGGTTCTACAATGAGCAGTTCTTC
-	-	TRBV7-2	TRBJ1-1	CASSLEAGYTEAFF	TGTGCCAGCAGCTTAGAAGCCGGGTACACTGAAGCTTTCTTT
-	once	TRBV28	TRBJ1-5	CASSTRDSRLNQPQHF	TGTGCCAGCAGTACCCGAGACTCACGACTCAATCAGCCCCAGCATTTT
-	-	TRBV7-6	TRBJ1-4	CASSPTPRREKLFF	TGTGCCAGCAGCCCGACCCCCAGGAGGGAAAAACTGTTTTTT
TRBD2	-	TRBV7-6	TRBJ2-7	CASSLDAGVTYEQYF	TGTGCCAGCAGCTTAGATGCGGGAGTCACCTACGAGCAGTACTTC
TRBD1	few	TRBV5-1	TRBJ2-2	CASSPSPGTVDTGELFF	TGCGCCAGCAGCCCCTCTCCCGGGACAGTAGACACCGGGGAGCTGTTTTTT
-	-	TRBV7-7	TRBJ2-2	CASSPPSGGTGELFF	TGTGCTAGCAGCCCACCCAGTGGTGGCACCGGGGAGCTGTTTTTT
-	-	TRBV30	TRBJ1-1	CAWSVLPVNTEAFF	TGTGCCTGGAGTGTACTACCGGTGAACACTGAAGCTTTCTTT
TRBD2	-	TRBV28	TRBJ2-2	CASSYREEHTGELFF	TGTGCCAGCAGTTATCGGGAGGAACACACCGGGGAGCTGTTTTTT
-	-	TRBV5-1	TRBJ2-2	CASSVQGTTDTGELFF	TGCGCCAGCAGCGTGCAGGGAACCACGGACACCGGGGAGCTGTTTTTT
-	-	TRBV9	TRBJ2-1	CASTLTGGSDEQFF	TGTGCCAGCACCCTCACGGGGGGCTCTGATGAGCAGTTCTTC
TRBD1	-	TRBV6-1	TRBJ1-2	CASTPGTGGSYGYTF	TGTGCCAGCACCCCAGGGACAGGGGGCTCCTATGGCTACACCTTC
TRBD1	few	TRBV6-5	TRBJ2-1	CASSYSGQGGYEQFF	TGTGCCAGCAGTTACTCCGGACAGGGGGGATATGAGCAGTTCTTC
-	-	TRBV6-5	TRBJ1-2	CASSTPGTKYGYTF	TGTGCCAGCAGCACCCCCGGGACAAAATATGGCTACACCTTC
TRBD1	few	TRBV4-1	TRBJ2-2	CASSQYQGAVGELFF	TGCGCCAGCAGCCAATATCAGGGGGCGGTCGGGGAGCTGTTTTTT
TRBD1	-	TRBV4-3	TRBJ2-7	CASSQDRGTGAYEQYF	TGCGCCAGCAGCCAAGATCGCGGGACAGGGGCCTACGAGCAGTACTTC
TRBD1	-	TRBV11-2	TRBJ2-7	CASSSDRGSYEQYF	TGTGCCAGCAGCTCGGACAGGGGGTCCTACGAGCAGTACTTC
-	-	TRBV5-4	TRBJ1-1	CASSFGRETEAFF	TGTGCCAGCAGCTTTGGCAGGGAAACTGAAGCTTTCTTT
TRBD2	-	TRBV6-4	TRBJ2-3	CASSEGSGGDTQYF	TGTGCCAGCAGTGAGGGTAGCGGGGGCGATACGCAGTATTTT
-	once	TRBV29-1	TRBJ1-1	CSAGGQLEAFF	TGCAGCGCAGGAGGACAGCTTGAAGCTTTCTTT
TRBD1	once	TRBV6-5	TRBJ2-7	CASSYRTGWDEQYF	TGTGCCAGCAGTTACCGGACAGGGTGGGACGAGCAGTACTTC
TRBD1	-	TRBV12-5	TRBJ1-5	CASGWTGAQPQHF	TGTGCTAGTGGTTGGACAGGGGCTCAGCCCCAGCATTTT
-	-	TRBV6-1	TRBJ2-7	CASSDTGLTPYEQYF	TGTGCCAGCAGTGACACCGGACTAACCCCCTACGAGCAGTACTTC
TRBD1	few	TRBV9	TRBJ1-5	CASSGGTDQPQHF	TGTGCCAGCAGCGGCGGGACAGACCAGCCCCAGCATTTT
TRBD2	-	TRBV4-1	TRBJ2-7	CASSQVASLAGGSYEQYF	TGCGCCAGCAGCCAAGTCGCCTCCCTAGCGGGAGGGTCCTACGAGCAGTACTTC
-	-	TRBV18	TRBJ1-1	CASSTITGTTEAFF	TGTGCCAGCTCAACCATAACAGGGACCACTGAAGCTTTCTTT
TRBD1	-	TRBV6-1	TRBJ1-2	CASSGDRGADYGYTF	TGTGCCAGCAGTGGGGACAGGGGGGCTGACTATGGCTACACCTTC
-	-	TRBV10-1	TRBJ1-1	CASSESGAGALNTEAFF	TGCGCCAGCAGTGAGTCGGGGGCAGGGGCCCTGAACACTGAAGCTTTCTTT